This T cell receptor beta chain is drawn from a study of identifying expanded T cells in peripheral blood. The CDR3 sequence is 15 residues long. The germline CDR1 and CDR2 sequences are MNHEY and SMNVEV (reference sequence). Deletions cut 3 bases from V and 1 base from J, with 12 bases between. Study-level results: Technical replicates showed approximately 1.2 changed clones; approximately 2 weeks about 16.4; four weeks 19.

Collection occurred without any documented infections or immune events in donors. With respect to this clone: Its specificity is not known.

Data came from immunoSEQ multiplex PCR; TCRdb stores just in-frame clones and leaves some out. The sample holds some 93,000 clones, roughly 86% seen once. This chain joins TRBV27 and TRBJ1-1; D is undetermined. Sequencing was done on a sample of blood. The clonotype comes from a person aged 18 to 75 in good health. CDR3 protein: CASSFSGNSNTEAFF. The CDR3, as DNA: TGTGCCAGCAGTTTCTCCGGAAATTCGAACACTGAAGCTTTCTTT.